Sequencing of this TCR beta chain was carried out in a study of cytotoxic CD8 clonotypes in ibrutinib-treated CLL. Germline CDR1 and CDR2: MNHEY and SMNVEV (reference sequence). This CDR3 contains 16 residues. Deletions cut 0 bases from V and 8 bases from J, with 14 bases between. Profiling relied on immunoSEQ multiplex PCR, and the TCRdb table lists in-frame clones only, not all of them. This sample has about 120,000 clones; under 70% occur once, and the top ten carry 37%. The chain joins TRBV27 to TRBJ1-6; D possibly corresponds to TRBD1 (6 bases). Source: PBMCs, taken after 24 months of ibrutinib treatment. This receptor was identified in a human donor with chronic lymphocytic leukemia. The chain's CDR3 is CASSLSTFEGDSPLHF. CDR3 nucleotides: TGTGCCAGCAGTTTATCTACATTTGAGGGGGATTCACCCCTCCACTTT.